One and the same sample provided the 3 T cell receptor beta chains below, sequenced in a study of regulatory T cells in long-lasting Graves disease. In building TCR beta libraries, iRepertoire HTBI primers were used together with Arm-PCR of CDR3 regions. TCRdb recomputed calls from the multiplex PCR reads with MiXCR, one row per CDR3 protein. This table has about 420,000 distinct CDR3 sequences, about 25% appearing once. As to time point: persistent/refractory GD, antithyroid drugs over 5 years with positive TRAb. There was RNA extracted from PBMCs, and the TCR library was made from it. The sequenced sample was peripheral blood mononuclear cells (PBMCs), obtained when the disease was refractory, from a patient treated with antithyroid drugs. Every receptor here comes from a female donor with Graves disease.

In this sample, this clonotype turned up many times. The V and J genes are TRBV2 and TRBJ2-4, with TRBD1 as a possible D gene (5 bases). CDR3 length: 16 residues. V gave up 2 bases and J gave up 0 bases, with 11 bases separating them. The germline gives CDR1 SNHLY, CDR2 FYNNEI. The CDR3 protein is CASSEMTALAKNIQYF. CDR3 nucleotides: TGTGCCAGCAGTGAAATGACAGCCCTAGCCAAAAACATTCAGTACTTC.

This clonotype was counted ten times or more. This sequence joins TRBV7-2 and TRBJ1-5, with D tentatively TRBD1 (5 bases). CDR1 is SGHTA and CDR2 is FQGNSA in the germline V gene. Trimming left V 1 base short and J 6 bases short, with 13 bases between. This CDR3 is 15 amino acids long. CDR3 nucleotides: TGTGCCAGCAGCTTAGTGGGTCAGGGTGTTCAGCCCCAGCATTTT. It translates to CASSLVGQGVQPQHF.

The genes are TRBV7-2 and TRBJ2-7; no definite D call. Germline assignment: CDR1 SGHTA and CDR2 FQGNSA. The length of the CDR3 is 14 residues. The V gene lost 3 bases and the J gene lost 6 bases, with 15 bases spanning the gap. This chain's CDR3 is CASSFTPSSSEQYF. The CDR3 coding sequence is TGTGCCAGCAGCTTTACCCCGTCGAGCAGCGAGCAGTACTTC.